The source of this T cell receptor beta chain is a study of CD8+ T cells in alopecia areata. Study as a whole: It was 6 to 18 months of tofacitinib, and then there were 6 months off drug. Study-wide points: It was less clear whether patients shared TCRs than it was in mice, possibly because of HLA. Lesional scalp, especially alopecia totalis/universalis, showed higher clonality than normal scalp.

Note on this clone: The antigen is unknown.

This CDR3 is built from 16 residues. CDR1 is SEHNR, CDR2 FQNEAQ, per germline (reference sequence). J lost 5 bases, V lost 7 bases, and 16 bases had no gene match. Isolated RNA was reverse transcribed into cDNA used as the sequencing template. Sequenced by immunoSEQ multiplex PCR; TCRdb stores in-frame clones only, minus some. This sample has approximately 59,000 clones, with roughly 44% found just once. Collection of lesional scalp punch biopsies and peripheral blood was performed in alopecia areata patients. The material sequenced was CD8+ T cells sorted from blood, taken at week 0. This TCR was sampled from a human donor with alopecia areata. This chain uses TRBV7-9 with TRBJ2-5; TRBD2 matches 7 bases. The CDR3 nucleotides read TGTGCCAGCACCCCTGGGCGGGAGTCCTTTCGGGAGACCCAGTACTTC. It specifies CASTPGRESFRETQYF.